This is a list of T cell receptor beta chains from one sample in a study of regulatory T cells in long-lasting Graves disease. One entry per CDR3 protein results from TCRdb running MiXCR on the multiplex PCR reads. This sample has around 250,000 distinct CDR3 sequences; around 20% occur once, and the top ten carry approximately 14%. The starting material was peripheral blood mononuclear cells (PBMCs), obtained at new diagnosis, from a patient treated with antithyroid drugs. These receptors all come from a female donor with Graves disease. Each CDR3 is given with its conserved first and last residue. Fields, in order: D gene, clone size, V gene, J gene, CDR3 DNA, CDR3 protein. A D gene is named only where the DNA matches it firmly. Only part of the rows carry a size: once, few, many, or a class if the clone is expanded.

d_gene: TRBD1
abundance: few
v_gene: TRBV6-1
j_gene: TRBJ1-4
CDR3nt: TGTGCCAGCAGTAGCTCAGGGGGAACTAATGAAAAACTGTTTTTT
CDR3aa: CASSSSGGTNEKLFF

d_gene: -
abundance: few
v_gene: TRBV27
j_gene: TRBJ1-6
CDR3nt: TGTGCCAGCAGCAACGAACAACATTCACCCCTCCACTTT
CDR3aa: CASSNEQHSPLHF

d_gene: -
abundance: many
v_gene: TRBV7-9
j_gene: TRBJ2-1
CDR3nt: TGTGCCAGCAGCGGGGATACCTACAATGAGCAGTTCTTC
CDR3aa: CASSGDTYNEQFF

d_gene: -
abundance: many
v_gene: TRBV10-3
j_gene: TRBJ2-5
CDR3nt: TGTGCCATCAGCGACCAAGAGACCCAGTACTTC
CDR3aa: CAISDQETQYF

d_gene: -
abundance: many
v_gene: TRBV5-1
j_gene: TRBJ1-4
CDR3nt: TGCGCCAGCAGCCAAAAAATGGGGACAACTGAAAAACTGTTTTTT
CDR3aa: CASSQKMGTTEKLFF

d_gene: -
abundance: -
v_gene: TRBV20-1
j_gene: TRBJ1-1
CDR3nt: TGCAGTGCTCGCCGACTAGCGGGGGGCCAGTGGGGCAATGAAGCTTTCTTT
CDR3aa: CSARRLAGGQWGNEAFF

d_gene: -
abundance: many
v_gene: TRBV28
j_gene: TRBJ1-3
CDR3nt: TGTGCCAGCCGTTTGGGGGGTGGAAACACCATATATTTT
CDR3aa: CASRLGGGNTIYF

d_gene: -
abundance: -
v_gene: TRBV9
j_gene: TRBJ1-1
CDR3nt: TGTGCCAGCAGCGCCGCAGGGGATATGAACACTGAAGCTTTCTTT
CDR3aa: CASSAAGDMNTEAFF

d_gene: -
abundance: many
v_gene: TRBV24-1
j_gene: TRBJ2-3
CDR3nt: TGTGCCACCAGTGATGTGACCAGCACAGATACGCAGTATTTT
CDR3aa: CATSDVTSTDTQYF

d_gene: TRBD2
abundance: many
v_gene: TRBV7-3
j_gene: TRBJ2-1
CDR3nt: TGTGCCAGCAGCTTCGACGGACTAGCTAGCAATGAGCAGTTCTTC
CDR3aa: CASSFDGLASNEQFF

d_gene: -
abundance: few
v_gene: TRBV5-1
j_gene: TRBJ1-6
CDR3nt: TGCGCCAGCAGCCCCTCGGGGGGGTATTCACCCCTCCACTTT
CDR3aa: CASSPSGGYSPLHF

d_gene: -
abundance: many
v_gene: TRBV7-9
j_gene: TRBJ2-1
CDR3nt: TGTGCCAGCAGTTCCGTTCGGGCGGTCTCCTACAATGAGCAGTTCTTC
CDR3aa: CASSSVRAVSYNEQFF

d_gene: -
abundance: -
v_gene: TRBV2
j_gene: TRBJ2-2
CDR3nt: TGTGCCAGCAGTCGAAACGGACAGTCCACCGGGGAGCTGTTTTTT
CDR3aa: CASSRNGQSTGELFF

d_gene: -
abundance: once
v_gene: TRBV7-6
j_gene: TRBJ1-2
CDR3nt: TGTGCCAGCAGCCCCTTGGGAATGGTGTATGGCTACACCTTC
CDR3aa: CASSPLGMVYGYTF

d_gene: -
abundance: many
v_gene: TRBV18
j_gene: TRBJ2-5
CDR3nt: TGTGCCAGCTCACCAGGGGGCCTGGGAGAGACCCAGTACTTC
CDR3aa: CASSPGGLGETQYF

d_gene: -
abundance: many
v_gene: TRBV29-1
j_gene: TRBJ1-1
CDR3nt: TGCAGCGTTGAGGGTGGAGTTTCGAACACTGAAGCTTTCTTT
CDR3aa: CSVEGGVSNTEAFF

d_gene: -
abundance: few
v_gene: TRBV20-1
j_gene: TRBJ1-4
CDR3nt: TGCTGGTGGGTACGAGAAAAACTGTTTTTT
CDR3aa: CWWVREKLFF

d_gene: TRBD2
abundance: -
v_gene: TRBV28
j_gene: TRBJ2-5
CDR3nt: TGTGCCAGCAGTAACCCGGGACTAGCGTTCGAGACCCAGTACTTC
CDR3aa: CASSNPGLAFETQYF

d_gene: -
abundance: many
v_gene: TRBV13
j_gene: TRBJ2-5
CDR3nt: TGTGCCAGCAGCCGGGGGAGAGAGACCCAGTACTTC
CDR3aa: CASSRGRETQYF

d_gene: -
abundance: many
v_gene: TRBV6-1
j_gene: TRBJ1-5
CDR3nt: TGTGCCAGCAGATTCGTGGCAGGGTTGAGCAATCAGCCCCAGCATTTT
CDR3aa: CASRFVAGLSNQPQHF

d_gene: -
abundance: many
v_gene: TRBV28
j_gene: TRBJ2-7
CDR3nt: TGTGCCAGCAGTTTGGATTGGGTGCGGTACGAGCAGTACTTC
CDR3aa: CASSLDWVRYEQYF

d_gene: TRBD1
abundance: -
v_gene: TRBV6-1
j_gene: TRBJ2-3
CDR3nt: TGTGCCAGCAAAGTTACAGGGGCAGATACGCAGTATTTT
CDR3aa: CASKVTGADTQYF

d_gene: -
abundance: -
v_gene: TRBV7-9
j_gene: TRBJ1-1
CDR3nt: TGTGCCAGCAGTCAAAGTTACAGTGACGAAGCTTTCTTT
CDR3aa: CASSQSYSDEAFF

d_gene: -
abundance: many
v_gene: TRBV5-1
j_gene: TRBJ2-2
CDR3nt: TGTGCCAGCAGCTTGGCCCGGATCTCCCTCAACACCGGGGAGCTGTTTTTT
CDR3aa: CASSLARISLNTGELFF

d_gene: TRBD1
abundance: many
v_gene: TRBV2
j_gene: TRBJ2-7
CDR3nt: TGTGCCAGCAGACTGGGACAGGGAGTCGAGCAGTACTTC
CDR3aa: CASRLGQGVEQYF

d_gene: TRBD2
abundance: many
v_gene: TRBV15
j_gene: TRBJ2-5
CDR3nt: TGTGCCACCAGCAGCGGGGGAGCGGGGGCCGGGAAAGAGACCCAGTACTTC
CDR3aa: CATSSGGAGAGKETQYF

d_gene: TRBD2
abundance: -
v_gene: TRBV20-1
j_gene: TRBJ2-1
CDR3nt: TGCAGTGCTAGAGATTGGGTTACTAGCGGGGGGGATTACAATGAGCAGTTCTTC
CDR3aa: CSARDWVTSGGDYNEQFF

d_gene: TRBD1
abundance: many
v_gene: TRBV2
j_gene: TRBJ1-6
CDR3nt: TGTGCCAGCAGCAAAATACAGGGGCGTAGTTCACCCCTCCACTTT
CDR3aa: CASSKIQGRSSPLHF

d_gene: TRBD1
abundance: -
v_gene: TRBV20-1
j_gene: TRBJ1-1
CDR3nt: TGCAGTGCTGAAACAGGGGAGAGGACTTTCTTT
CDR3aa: CSAETGERTFF

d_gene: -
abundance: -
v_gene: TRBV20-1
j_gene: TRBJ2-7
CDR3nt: TGCAGTGCGGTCGGGTACGAGCAGTACTTC
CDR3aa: CSAVGYEQYF

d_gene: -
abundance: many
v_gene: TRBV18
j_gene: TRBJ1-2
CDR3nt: TGTGCCAGCGCACAGGGAGACTATGGCTACACCTTC
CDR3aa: CASAQGDYGYTF

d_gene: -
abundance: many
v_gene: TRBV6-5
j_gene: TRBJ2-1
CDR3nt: TGTGCCAGCAGTTACTTACCGGGACTGCCTTTTTACAATGAGCAGTTCTTC
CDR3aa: CASSYLPGLPFYNEQFF

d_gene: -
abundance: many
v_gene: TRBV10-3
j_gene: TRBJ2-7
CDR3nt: TGTGCCATCAGTGAGAAGGCACTCAGCCAGCAGTACTTC
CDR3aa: CAISEKALSQQYF

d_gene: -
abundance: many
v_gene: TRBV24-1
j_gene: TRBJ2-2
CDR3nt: TGTGCCACCAGTCAGGGGAAGAGGGGCACCGGGGAGCTGTTTTTT
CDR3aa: CATSQGKRGTGELFF